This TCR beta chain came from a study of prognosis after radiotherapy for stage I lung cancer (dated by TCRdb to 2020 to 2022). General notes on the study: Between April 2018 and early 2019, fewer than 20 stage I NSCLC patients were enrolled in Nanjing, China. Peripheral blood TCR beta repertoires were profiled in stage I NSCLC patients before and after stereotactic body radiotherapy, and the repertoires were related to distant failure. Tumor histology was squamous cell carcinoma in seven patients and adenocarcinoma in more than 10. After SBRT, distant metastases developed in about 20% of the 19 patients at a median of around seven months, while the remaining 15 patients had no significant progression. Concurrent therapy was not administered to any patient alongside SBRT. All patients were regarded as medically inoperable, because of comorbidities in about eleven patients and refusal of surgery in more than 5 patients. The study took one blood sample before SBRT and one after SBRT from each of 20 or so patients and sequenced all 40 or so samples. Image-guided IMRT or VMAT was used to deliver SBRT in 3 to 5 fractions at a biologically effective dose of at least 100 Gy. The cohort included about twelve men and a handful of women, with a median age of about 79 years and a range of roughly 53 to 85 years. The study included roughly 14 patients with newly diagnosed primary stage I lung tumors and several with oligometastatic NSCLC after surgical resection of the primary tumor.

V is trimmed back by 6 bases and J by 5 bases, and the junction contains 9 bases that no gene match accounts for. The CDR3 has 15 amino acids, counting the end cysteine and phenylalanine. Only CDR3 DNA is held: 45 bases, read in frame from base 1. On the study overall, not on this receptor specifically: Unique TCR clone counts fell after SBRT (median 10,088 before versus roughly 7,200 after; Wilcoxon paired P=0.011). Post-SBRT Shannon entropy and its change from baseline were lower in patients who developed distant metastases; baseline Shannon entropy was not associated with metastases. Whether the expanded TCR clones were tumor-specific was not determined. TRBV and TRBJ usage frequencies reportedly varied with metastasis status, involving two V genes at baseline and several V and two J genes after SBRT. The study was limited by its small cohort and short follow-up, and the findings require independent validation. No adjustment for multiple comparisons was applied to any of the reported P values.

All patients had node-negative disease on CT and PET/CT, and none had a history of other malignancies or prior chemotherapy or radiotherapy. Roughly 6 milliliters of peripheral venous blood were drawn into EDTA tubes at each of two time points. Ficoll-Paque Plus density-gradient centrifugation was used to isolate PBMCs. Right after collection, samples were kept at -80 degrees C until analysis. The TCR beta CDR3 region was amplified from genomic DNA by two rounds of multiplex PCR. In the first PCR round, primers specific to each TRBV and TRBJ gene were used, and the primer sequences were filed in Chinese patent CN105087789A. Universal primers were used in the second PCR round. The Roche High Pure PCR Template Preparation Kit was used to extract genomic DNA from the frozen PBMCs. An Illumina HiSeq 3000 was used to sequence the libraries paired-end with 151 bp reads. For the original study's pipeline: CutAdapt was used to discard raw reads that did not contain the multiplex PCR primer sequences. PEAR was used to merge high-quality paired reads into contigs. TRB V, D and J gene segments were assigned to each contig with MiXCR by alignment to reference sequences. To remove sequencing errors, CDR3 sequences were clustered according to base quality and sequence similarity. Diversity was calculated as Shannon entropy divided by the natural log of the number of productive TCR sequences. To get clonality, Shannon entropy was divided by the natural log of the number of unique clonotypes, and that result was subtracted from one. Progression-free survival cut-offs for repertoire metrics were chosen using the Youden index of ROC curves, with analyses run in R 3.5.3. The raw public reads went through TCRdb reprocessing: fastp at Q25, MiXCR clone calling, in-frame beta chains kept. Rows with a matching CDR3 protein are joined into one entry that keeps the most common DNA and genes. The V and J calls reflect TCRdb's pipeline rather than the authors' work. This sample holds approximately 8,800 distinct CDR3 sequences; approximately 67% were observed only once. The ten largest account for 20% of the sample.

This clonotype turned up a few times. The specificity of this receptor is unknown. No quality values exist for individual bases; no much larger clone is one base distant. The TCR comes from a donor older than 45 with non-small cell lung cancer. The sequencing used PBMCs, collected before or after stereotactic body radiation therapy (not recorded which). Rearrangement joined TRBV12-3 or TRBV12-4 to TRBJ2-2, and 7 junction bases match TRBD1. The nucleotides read TGTGCCAGCAGGACACAGGGGATGAGGACCGGGGAGCTGTTTTTT. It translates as CASRTQGMRTGELFF.